This is a list of T cell receptor beta chains from one sample in a study of blood T cell repertoires in COVID-19. The assay was immunoSEQ multiplex PCR, and TCRdb's table has in-frame clones only and misses some. The sample has about 370,000 clones, roughly nine tenths seen once. The specimen was peripheral blood. The receptors stem from a young woman with COVID-19, enrolled during active disease. The CDR3 runs from the conserved cysteine through the conserved F or W. Fields, in order: D gene, J gene, V gene, clone size, CDR3 protein, CDR3 DNA. A D gene is named only where the DNA matches it firmly. Clone size is stated in some rows and not others, as once, few, many or a class when expanded.

NA,TRBJ2-2,TRBV6-5,NA,CASSYGRDTGELFF,TGTGCCAGCAGTTACGGGCGGGACACCGGGGAGCTGTTTTTT
NA,TRBJ2-5,TRBV4-3,NA,CARPIRGSTKQETQYF,TGCGCCAGGCCTATAAGGGGCTCAACCAAACAAGAGACCCAGTACTTC
TRBD2,TRBJ2-7,TRBV15,NA,CATSREWSGGGTYEQYF,TGTGCCACCAGCAGAGAATGGTCTGGCGGGGGAACCTACGAGCAGTACTTC
NA,TRBJ1-6,TRBV11-2,NA,CASSPDRTASPLHF,TGTGCCAGCAGCCCCGACAGGACCGCTTCACCCCTCCACTTT
NA,TRBJ2-3,TRBV6-2/TRBV6-3,NA,CASSYSARTDTQYF,TGTGCCAGCAGTTACTCAGCCCGCACAGATACGCAGTATTTT
TRBD1,TRBJ1-1,TRBV7-2,few,CASSRPGQGAPEAFF,TGTGCCAGCAGCAGGCCGGGACAGGGTGCCCCTGAAGCTTTCTTT
TRBD2,TRBJ2-3,TRBV2,NA,CASSEAGGNTDTQYF,TGTGCCAGCAGTGAAGCGGGAGGGAATACAGATACGCAGTATTTT
NA,TRBJ1-2,TRBV15,NA,CATSYGSEGYTF,TGTGCCACCAGCTACGGTTCCGAGGGCTACACCTTC
NA,TRBJ2-3,TRBV23-1,NA,CASSDVRQEGTDTQYF,TGCGCCAGCAGTGACGTACGACAGGAGGGCACAGATACGCAGTATTTT
NA,TRBJ1-5,TRBV6-6,NA,CASSPLTSGTRNQPQHF,TGTGCCAGCAGTCCACTGACCTCCGGGACAAGGAATCAGCCCCAGCATTTT
NA,TRBJ1-3,TRBV15,NA,CATSRAGLSGNTIYF,TGTGCCACCAGCAGAGCGGGTCTCTCTGGAAACACCATATATTTT
TRBD1,TRBJ2-7,TRBV6-5,NA,CASSYDRGAYEQYF,TGTGCCAGCAGTTACGACAGGGGGGCCTACGAGCAGTACTTC
NA,TRBJ1-3,TRBV9,once,CASSGGRRDFSGNTIYF,TGTGCCAGCAGCGGTGGGAGGAGGGACTTCTCTGGAAACACCATATATTTT
NA,TRBJ2-2,TRBV6-6,NA,CASRIWGGDGELFF,TGTGCCAGCAGGATCTGGGGGGGCGACGGGGAGCTGTTTTTT
NA,TRBJ2-3,TRBV4-3,NA,CASSQDRGSTDTQYF,TGCGCCAGCAGCCAAGACAGGGGAAGCACAGATACGCAGTATTTT
NA,TRBJ1-2,TRBV19,NA,CASSISESLIYGYTF,TGTGCCAGTAGTATAAGTGAGAGCCTAATCTATGGCTACACCTTC
NA,TRBJ1-5,TRBV27,NA,CASSLWSGEQPQHF,TGTGCCAGCAGTTTATGGTCGGGGGAGCAGCCCCAGCATTTT
NA,TRBJ1-1,TRBV6-2/TRBV6-3,NA,CASSLLVPTGTEAFF,TGTGCCAGCAGTCTCCTGGTCCCCACGGGCACTGAAGCTTTCTTT
NA,TRBJ2-1,TRBV15,NA,CATSRGVSSSYNEQFF,TGTGCCACCAGCAGAGGGGTTAGCAGCTCCTACAATGAGCAGTTCTTC
NA,TRBJ1-1,TRBV6-6,once,CASSYGVGITEAFF,TGTGCCAGCAGTTACGGGGTCGGGATCACTGAAGCTTTCTTT
TRBD1,TRBJ2-1,TRBV10-3,NA,CAISERDRVGGEQFF,TGTGCCATCAGTGAGCGTGACAGGGTTGGCGGTGAGCAGTTCTTC
TRBD1,TRBJ1-2,TRBV19,few,CASSIAPGQVIANYGYTF,TGTGCCAGTAGTATCGCCCCGGGACAGGTAATCGCTAACTATGGCTACACCTTC
NA,TRBJ1-1,TRBV19,NA,CASSWAGLENTEAFF,TGTGCCAGTAGTTGGGCAGGGTTGGAGAACACTGAAGCTTTCTTT
TRBD1,TRBJ1-6,TRBV10-3,NA,CAISDPGQVGGSPLHF,TGTGCCATCAGTGACCCCGGACAGGTTGGCGGTTCACCCCTCCACTTT
TRBD2,TRBJ2-1,TRBV2,NA,CASRWTSGDYNEQFF,TGTGCCAGCAGATGGACTAGCGGGGACTACAATGAGCAGTTCTTC
NA,TRBJ2-7,TRBV6-5,once,CASSYSTDTHYEQYF,TGTGCCAGCAGTTACTCGACGGACACCCATTACGAGCAGTACTTC
TRBD2,TRBJ2-6,TRBV5-1,once,CASSWEGGGANVLTF,TGCGCCAGCAGCTGGGAGGGAGGTGGGGCCAACGTCCTGACTTTC
NA,TRBJ2-5,TRBV5-1,NA,CASSLPQAETQYF,TGCGCCAGCAGCTTGCCACAGGCTGAGACCCAGTACTTC
TRBD1,TRBJ1-6,TRBV30,NA,CAWTQSGTGNSPLHF,TGTGCCTGGACCCAGTCCGGGACAGGTAATTCACCCCTCCACTTT
NA,TRBJ2-6,TRBV27,once,CASSPRGGANVLTF,TGTGCCAGCAGCCCCCGGGGAGGGGCCAACGTCCTGACTTTC
TRBD2,TRBJ2-2,TRBV5-5,NA,CASSSTSGRNTGELFF,TGTGCCAGCAGCTCGACTAGCGGGAGGAACACCGGGGAGCTGTTTTTT
TRBD1,TRBJ1-2,TRBV2,NA,CARRGQGVYGYTF,TGTGCCAGGAGGGGACAGGGAGTGTATGGCTACACCTTC
NA,TRBJ1-1,TRBV6-5,NA,CASARENTEAFF,TGTGCCAGCGCTCGGGAGAACACTGAAGCTTTCTTT